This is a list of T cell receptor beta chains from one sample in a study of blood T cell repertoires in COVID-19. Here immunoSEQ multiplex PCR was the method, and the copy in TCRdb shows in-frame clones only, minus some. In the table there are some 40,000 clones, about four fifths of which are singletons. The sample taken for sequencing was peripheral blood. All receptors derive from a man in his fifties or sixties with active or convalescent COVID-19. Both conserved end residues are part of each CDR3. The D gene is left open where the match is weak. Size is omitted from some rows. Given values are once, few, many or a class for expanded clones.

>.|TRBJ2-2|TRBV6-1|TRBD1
TGTGCCAGCAGTGAGAGGGACAGGGGGGCCACCGGGGAGCTGTTTTTT
CASSERDRGATGELFF
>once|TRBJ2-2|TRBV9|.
TGTGCCAGCAGCCCTCAACAAAAGATAGCGGAGAACACCGGGGAGCTGTTTTTT
CASSPQQKIAENTGELFF
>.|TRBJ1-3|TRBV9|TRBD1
TGTGCCAGCAGCGTAGAAAGGGGGCTGAGTGGAAACACCATATATTTT
CASSVERGLSGNTIYF
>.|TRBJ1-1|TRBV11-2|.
TGTGCCAGCATCCCAACCGGGATGAACACTGAAGCTTTCTTT
CASIPTGMNTEAFF
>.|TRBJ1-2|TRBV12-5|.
TGTGCTAGTGGTACTCCCGCCTATGGCTACACCTTC
CASGTPAYGYTF
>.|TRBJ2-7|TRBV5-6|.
TGTGCCAGCAGCCTCTCCCCGGGAGTCTACGAGCAGTACTTC
CASSLSPGVYEQYF
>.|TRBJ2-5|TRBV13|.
TGTGCCAGCAGCAGTAACCAGGGGTCGGAGACCCAGTACTTC
CASSSNQGSETQYF
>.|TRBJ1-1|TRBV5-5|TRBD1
TGTGCCAGCAGCACCCGGACAGGAAACACTGAAGCTTTCTTT
CASSTRTGNTEAFF
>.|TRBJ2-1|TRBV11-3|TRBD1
TGTGCCAGCAGCCCAGGGGGCGGATCAAGCTCCTACAATGAGCAGTTCTTC
CASSPGGGSSSYNEQFF
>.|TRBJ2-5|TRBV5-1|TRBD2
TGCGCCAGCAGCCGTTCGACTAGCGGGGTGGGGGATACCCAGTACTTC
CASSRSTSGVGDTQYF
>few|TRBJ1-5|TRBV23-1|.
TGCGCCAGCAACCCGCGGGGAAGCAATCAGCCCCAGCATTTT
CASNPRGSNQPQHF
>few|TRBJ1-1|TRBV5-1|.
TGCGCCAGCAGCAAGCTGGGGGACATGAACACTGAAGCTTTCTTT
CASSKLGDMNTEAFF
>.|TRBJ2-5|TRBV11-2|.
TGTGCCAGCAGCTTCCCCTTGCGGGGAATCCCATCAGAGACCCAGTACTTC
CASSFPLRGIPSETQYF
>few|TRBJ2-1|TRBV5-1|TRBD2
TGCGCCAGCAGCCCATTTAGCGGGGGGAGCTCCTACAATGAGCAGTTCTTC
CASSPFSGGSSYNEQFF
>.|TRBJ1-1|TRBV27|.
TGTGCCAGCAGTTTCCTGGGTTCGGAGACTGAAGCTTTCTTT
CASSFLGSETEAFF
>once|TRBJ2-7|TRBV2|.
TGTGCCAGCAGCCTAGACGGAAGGTCCTCCTACGAGCAGTACTTC
CASSLDGRSSYEQYF
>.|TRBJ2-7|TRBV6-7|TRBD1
TGTGCCAGCAGTTACTCCGGGGACAGGGGTGTATACGAGCAGTACTTC
CASSYSGDRGVYEQYF
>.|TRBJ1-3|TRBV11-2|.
TGTGCCAGCAGCTTAGCGCCCGCAGAAAACACCATATATTTT
CASSLAPAENTIYF
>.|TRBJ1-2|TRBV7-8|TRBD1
TGTGCCAGCAGCTTTTTTAATCTCGGGGGACAGTTCTATGGCTACACCTTC
CASSFFNLGGQFYGYTF
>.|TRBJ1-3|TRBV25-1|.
TGTGCCAGCAGTGCAGGGGTTGACGGAAACACCATATATTTT
CASSAGVDGNTIYF
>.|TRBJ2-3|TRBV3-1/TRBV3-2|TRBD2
TGTGCCAGTAGCCTTAGCCTCGGCGGGGGGGCCGGAGATACGCAGTATTTT
CASSLSLGGGAGDTQYF
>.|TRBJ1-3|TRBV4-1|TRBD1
TGCGCCAGCAGCCAACATGGACAGGGAACCTCTGGAAACACCATATATTTT
CASSQHGQGTSGNTIYF
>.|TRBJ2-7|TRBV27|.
TGTGCCAGCAGTGCCTACCCCCGCGTCTCCTACGAGCAGTACTTC
CASSAYPRVSYEQYF
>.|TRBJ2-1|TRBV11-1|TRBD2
TGTGCCAGCAGCTTAAAAAGCGGGGGGCTGGGGGATGAGCAGTTCTTC
CASSLKSGGLGDEQFF
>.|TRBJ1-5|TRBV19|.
TGTGCCAGTAGTATAGGGGGCGGACACTTGAGTCCCCAGCATTTT
CASSIGGGHLSPQHF
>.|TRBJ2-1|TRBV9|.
TGTGCCAGCAGCGGCCAACTACAGGCTCATGAGCAGTTCTTC
CASSGQLQAHEQFF
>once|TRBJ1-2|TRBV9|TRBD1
TGTGCCAGCAGCGCCGGGACAGGGGGCGCAGTCTATGGCTACACCTTC
CASSAGTGGAVYGYTF
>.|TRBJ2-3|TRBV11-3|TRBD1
TGTGCCAGCAGCAACACGGGACAGGGTCGCACAGATACGCAGTATTTT
CASSNTGQGRTDTQYF
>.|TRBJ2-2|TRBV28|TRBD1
TGTGCCAGCAGTCAACCCCTGGGACAGGGATGGACCGGGGAGCTGTTTTTT
CASSQPLGQGWTGELFF
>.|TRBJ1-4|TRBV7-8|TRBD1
TGTGCCAGCAGCTCGACAGGGTCAGGGGAAAAACTGTTTTTT
CASSSTGSGEKLFF
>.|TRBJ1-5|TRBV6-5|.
TGTGCCAGCAGTACAGGAGTCAATCAGCCCCAGCATTTT
CASSTGVNQPQHF
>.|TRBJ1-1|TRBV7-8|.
TGTGCCAGCATGAGGGACACTGAAGCTTTCTTT
CASMRDTEAFF
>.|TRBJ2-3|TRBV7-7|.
TGTGCCAGCAGCTTTAGGCAGGGTACAGATACGCAGTATTTT
CASSFRQGTDTQYF
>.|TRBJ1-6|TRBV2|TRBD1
TGTGCCACATCACAGGGGGGAAGCTCCTATAATTCACCCCTCCACTTT
CATSQGGSSYNSPLHF
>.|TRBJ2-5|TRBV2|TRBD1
TGTGCCAGCGACGGGACAGGGGGAGAGACCCAGTACTTC
CASDGTGGETQYF
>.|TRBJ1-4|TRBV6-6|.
TGTGCCAGCACCACTACGCCACGGGGGGCGCGGGAAAAACTGTTTTTT
CASTTTPRGAREKLFF
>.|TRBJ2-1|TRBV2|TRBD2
TGTGCCAGCAGCTCTAGCGGGGGTTACAATGAGCAGTTCTTC
CASSSSGGYNEQFF
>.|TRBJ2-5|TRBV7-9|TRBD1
TGTGCCAGCAGCTCCACCGGGACAGGGGAATACGAGACCCAGTACTTC
CASSSTGTGEYETQYF
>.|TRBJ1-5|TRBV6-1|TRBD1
TGTGCCAGCAGAGAAGGGGACAGTTACCAGCCCCAGCATTTT
CASREGDSYQPQHF
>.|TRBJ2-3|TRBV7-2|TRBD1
TGTGCCAGCAGCTCGCAGACAGGGTGGGGCACAGATACGCAGTATTTT
CASSSQTGWGTDTQYF
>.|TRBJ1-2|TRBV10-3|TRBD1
TGTGCCATCAGTGATCTCGCCGGACAGGGTGACTATGGCTACACCTTC
CAISDLAGQGDYGYTF
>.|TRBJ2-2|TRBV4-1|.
TGCGCCAGCAGCCAAGGGAGCGGCGATAACACCGGGGAGCTGTTTTTT
CASSQGSGDNTGELFF
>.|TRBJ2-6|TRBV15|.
TGTGCCACCGCTTTATCAGGGTCCGGGGCCAACGTCCTGACTTTC
CATALSGSGANVLTF
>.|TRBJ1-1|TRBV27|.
TGTGCCAGCAGTTTTAGTGTGCTGGTAGCGGGTACCAATGAAGCTTTCTTT
CASSFSVLVAGTNEAFF
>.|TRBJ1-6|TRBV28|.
TGTGCCAGCAGTTTATTCAGGGTAAATCCACCCCTCCACTTT
CASSLFRVNPPLHF
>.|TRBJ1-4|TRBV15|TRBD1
TGTGCCACCAGCAAAGACAGGGGGCTTGATGAAAAACTGTTTTTT
CATSKDRGLDEKLFF
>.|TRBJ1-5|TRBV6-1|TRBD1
TGTGCCAGCAGTGAAACCGGGACAGGGGGACAGCAGCCCCAGCATTTT
CASSETGTGGQQPQHF
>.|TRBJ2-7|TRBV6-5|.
TGTGCCAGCAGTTACCAGTTCTCCTACGAGCAGTACTTC
CASSYQFSYEQYF
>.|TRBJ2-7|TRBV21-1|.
TGTGCCAGCAGCAAAGTCGGGCAGGGCCACGAGCAGTACTTC
CASSKVGQGHEQYF
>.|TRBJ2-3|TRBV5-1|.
TGCGCCAGCAGCCCGTGGGCGGGGCCAGGGACAGATACGCAGTATTTT
CASSPWAGPGTDTQYF
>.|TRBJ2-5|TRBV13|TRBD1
TGTGCCAGCAGCTTAATCCAGGGGGCCTCTGAGACCCAGTACTTC
CASSLIQGASETQYF
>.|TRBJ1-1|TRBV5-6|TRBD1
TGTGCCAGCAGCTTACCTGACAGGGGGCCTCGAGACACTGAAGCTTTCTTT
CASSLPDRGPRDTEAFF
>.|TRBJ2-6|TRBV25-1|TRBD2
TGTGCCAGCAGTGAATTTCGGGGGGGCCCCTCTGGGGCCAACGTCCTGACTTTC
CASSEFRGGPSGANVLTF
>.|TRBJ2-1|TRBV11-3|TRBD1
TGTGCCAGCAGCTTAGAGGGGGGACAGGGGGCTGATGAGCAGTTCTTC
CASSLEGGQGADEQFF
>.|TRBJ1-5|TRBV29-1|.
TGCAGCGTCGGAGAGGGTCAGCCCCAGCATTTT
CSVGEGQPQHF
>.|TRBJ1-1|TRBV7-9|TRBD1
TGTGCCAGCAGCGCCCCCCTAACAGGGGACACTGAAGCTTTCTTT
CASSAPLTGDTEAFF
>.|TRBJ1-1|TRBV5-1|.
TGCGCCAGCACCCCGAGGCCTGGGGCGAACACTGAAGCTTTCTTT
CASTPRPGANTEAFF
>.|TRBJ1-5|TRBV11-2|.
TGTGCCAGCAGCTCGCAGGGAAACAATCAGCCCCAGCATTTT
CASSSQGNNQPQHF
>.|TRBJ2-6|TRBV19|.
TGTGCCAGTAGTATTGAGGACTCTGGGGCCAACGTCCTGACTTTC
CASSIEDSGANVLTF
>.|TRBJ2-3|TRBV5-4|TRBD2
TGTGCCAGTAGCGGGGGGGATACAGATACGCAGTATTTT
CASSGGDTDTQYF